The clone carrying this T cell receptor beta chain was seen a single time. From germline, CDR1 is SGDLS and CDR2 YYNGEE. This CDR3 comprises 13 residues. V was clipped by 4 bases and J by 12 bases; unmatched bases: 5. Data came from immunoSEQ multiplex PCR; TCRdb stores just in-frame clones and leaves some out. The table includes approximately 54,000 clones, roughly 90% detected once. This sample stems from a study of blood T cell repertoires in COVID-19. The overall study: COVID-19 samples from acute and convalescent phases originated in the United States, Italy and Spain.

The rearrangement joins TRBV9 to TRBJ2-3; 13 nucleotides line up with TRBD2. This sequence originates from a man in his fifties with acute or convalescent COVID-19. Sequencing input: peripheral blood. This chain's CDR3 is CASSPRTSGSQYF. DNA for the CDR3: TGTGCCAGCAGCCCCCGGACTAGCGGGAGTCAGTATTTT. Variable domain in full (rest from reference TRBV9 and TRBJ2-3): DSGVTQTPKHLITATGQRVTLRCSPRSGDLSVYWYQQSLDQGLQFLIQYYNGEERAKGNILERFSAQQFPDLHSELNLSSLELGDSALYFCASSPRTSGSQYFGPGTRLTVL.